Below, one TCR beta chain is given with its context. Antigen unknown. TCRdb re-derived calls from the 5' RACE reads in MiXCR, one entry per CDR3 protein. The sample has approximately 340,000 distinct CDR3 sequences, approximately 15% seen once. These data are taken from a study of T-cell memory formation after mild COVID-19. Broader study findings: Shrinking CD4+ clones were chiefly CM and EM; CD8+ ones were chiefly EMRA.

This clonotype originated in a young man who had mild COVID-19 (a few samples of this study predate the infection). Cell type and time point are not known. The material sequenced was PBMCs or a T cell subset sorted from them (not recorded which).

CDR3 sequence (DNA): TGCAGCGTTGACCCGACAGGGGGCGCAGGAGAGACCCAGTACTTC. Protein sequence: CSVDPTGGAGETQYF. The V and J genes are TRBV29-1 and TRBJ2-5, with 10 positions matching TRBD1. The CDR3 is 15 amino acids. With 3 bases clipped from V and 4 bases from J, the junction kept 8 bases outside the gene matches. Germline V gives CDR1 SQVTM, CDR2 ANQGSEA.